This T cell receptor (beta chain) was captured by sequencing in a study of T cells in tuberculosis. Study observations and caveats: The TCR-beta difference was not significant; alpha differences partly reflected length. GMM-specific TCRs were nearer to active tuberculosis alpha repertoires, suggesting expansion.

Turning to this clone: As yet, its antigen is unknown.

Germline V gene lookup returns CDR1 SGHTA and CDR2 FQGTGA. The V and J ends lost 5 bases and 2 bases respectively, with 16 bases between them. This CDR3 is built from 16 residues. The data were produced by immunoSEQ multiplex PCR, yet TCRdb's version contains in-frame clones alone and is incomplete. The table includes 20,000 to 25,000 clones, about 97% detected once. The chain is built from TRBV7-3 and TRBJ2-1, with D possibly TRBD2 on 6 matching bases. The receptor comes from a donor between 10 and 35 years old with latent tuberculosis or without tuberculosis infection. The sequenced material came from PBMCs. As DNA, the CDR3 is TGTGCCAGCAGCCCCCGGGGGACTTTGACCTACAATGAGCAGTTCTTC. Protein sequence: CASSPRGTLTYNEQFF. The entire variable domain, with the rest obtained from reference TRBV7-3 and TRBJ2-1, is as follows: GAGVSQTPSNKVTEKGKYVELRCDPISGHTALYWYRQSLGQGPEFLIYFQGTGAADDSGLPNDRFFAVRPEGSVSTLKIQRTERGDSAVYLCASSPRGTLTYNEQFFGPGTRLTVL.